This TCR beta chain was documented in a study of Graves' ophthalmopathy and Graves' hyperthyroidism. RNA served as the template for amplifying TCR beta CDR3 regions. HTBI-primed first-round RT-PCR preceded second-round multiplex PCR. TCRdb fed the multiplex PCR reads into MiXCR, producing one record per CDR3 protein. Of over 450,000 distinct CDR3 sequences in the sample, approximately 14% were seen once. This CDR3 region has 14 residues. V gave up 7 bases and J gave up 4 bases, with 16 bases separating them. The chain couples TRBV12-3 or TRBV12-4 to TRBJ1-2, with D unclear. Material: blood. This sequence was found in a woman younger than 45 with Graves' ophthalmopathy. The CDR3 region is CASNVRPGGYGYTF. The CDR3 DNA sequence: TGTGCCAGCAACGTGAGACCCGGCGGCTATGGCTACACCTTC.